This TCR beta chain derives from a study of beta chain features in type 1 diabetes. In its sample, this clone was seen a few times. In total, each donor contributed a single heparinised blood draw that averaged about 120 mL. Expressed TCRB transcripts were sequenced because the entire RNA isolate underwent reverse transcription. Method: immunoSEQ multiplex PCR; TCRdb's copy keeps in-frame clones and lacks some. The table shows 860,000 or so clones, with about a sixth occurring only once. CDR1 is SGHTA, CDR2 FQGNSA, per germline. After removal of 2 bases from V and 6 bases from J, the junction contained 7 bases not matched to a gene. The CDR3 runs to 14 residues.

The chain joins TRBV7-2 to TRBJ2-7, with 7 bases identical to TRBD1. Sequenced: naive CD4+ T cells from blood. The sequence came from a young woman in good health. The CDR3 sequence is CASSLPRQGSEQYF. The CDR3 DNA reads as TGTGCCAGCAGCTTACCCCGACAGGGTTCCGAGCAGTACTTC.